This TCR beta chain was sequenced in a study of T cell responses to AZD1222 COVID-19 vaccine. Study-wide findings and caveats: Spike regions recognized by vaccine-associated CD4 TCRs spanned the protein, led by 160-218 and 743-854. Within unmutated variant regions lay the reported targets of nearly half of spike-specific TCRs.

A remark on this clone: The antigen remains undetermined.

Sequencing was performed with immunoSEQ multiplex PCR; in TCRdb, only in-frame clones are kept and a portion is missing. The sample lists tens of thousands of clones; around 87% were seen once. Second doses were pooled across both intervals (about 4 or about 12 weeks). This clonotype was obtained from an adult who received the AZD1222 COVID-19 vaccine. Sequenced here: peripheral blood, sampled 28 days after the second AZD1222 dose.

CDR3 in amino acids: CASSPLLMSQHF. CDR3 sequence (DNA): TGTGCCAGCAGCCCTCTTTTAATGTCCCAGCATTTT. The J gene is TRBJ1-5, the V gene TRBV6-6; no clear D. Germline CDR1 reads MNHNY; CDR2 reads SVGAGI (reference sequence). The length of the CDR3 is 12 residues. V was pared by 6 bases and J by 11 bases, with 14 bases between.